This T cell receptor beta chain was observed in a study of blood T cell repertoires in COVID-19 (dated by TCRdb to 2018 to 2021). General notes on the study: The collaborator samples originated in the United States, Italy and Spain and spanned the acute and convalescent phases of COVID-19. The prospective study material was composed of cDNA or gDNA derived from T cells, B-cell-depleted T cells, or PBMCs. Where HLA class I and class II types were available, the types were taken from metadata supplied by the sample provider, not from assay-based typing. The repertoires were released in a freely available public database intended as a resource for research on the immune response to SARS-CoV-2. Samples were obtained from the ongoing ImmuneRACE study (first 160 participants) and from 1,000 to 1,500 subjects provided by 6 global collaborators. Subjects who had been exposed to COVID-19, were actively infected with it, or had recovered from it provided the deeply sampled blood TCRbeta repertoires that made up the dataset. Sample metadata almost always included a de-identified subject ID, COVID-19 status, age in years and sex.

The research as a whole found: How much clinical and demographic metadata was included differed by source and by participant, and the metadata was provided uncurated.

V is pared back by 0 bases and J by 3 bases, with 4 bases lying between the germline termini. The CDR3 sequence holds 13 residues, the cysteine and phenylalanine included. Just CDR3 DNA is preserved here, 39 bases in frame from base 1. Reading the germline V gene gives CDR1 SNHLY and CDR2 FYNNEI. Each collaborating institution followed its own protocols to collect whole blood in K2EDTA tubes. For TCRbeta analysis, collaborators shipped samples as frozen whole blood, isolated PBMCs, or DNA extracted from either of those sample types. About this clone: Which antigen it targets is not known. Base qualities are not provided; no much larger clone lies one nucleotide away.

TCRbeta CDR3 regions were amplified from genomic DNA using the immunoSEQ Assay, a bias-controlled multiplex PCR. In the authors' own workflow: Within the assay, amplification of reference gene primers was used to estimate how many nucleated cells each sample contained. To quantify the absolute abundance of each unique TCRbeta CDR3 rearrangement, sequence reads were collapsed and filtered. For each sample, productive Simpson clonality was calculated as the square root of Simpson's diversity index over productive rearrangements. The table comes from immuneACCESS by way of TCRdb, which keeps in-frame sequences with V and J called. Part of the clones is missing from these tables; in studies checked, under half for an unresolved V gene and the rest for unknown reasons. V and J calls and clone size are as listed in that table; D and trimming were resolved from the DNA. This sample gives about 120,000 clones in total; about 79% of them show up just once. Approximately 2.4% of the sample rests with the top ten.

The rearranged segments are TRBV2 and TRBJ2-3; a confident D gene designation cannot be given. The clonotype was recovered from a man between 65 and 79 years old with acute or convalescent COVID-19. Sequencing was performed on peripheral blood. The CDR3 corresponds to CASSEAPTDTQYF. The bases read TGTGCCAGCAGTGAAGCCCCGACAGATACGCAGTATTTT. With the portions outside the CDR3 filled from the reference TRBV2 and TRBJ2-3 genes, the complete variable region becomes EPEVTQTPSHQVTQMGQEVILRCVPISNHLYFYWYRQILGQKVEFLVSFYNNEISEKSEIFDDQFSVERPDGSNFTLKIRSTKLEDSAMYFCASSEAPTDTQYFGPGTRLTVL.